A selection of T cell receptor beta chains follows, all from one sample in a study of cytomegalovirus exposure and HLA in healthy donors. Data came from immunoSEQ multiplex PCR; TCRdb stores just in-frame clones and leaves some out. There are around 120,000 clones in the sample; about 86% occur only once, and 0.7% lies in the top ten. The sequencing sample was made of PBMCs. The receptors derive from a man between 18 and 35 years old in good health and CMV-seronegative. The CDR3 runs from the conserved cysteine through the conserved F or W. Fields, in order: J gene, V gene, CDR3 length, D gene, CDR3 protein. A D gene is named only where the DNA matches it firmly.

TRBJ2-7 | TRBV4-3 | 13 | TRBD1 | CASSQEDRAEQYF
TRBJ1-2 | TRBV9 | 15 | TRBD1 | CASSVASRGFNGYTF
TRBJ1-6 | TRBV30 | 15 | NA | CAWSVHLGGGSPLHF
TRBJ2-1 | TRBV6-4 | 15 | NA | CASSVEQGYYNEQFF
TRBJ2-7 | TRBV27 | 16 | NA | CASSLRGFGSNDEQYF
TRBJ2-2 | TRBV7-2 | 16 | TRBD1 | CASSLDGTGNTGELFF
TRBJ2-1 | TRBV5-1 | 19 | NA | CASSPADRISGVSYNEQFF
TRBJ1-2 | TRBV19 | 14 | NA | CASSIGPENYGYTF
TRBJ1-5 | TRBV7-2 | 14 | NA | CASSLVGRDQPQHF
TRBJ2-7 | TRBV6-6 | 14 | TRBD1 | CASSYGTGDIEQYF
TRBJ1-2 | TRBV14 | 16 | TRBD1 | CASSQDQDRGTGGYTF
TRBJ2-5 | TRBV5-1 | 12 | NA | CASSSFQETQYF
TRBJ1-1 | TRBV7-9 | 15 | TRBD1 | CASSCTTGGNTEAFF
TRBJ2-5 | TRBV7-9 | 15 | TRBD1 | CASSYYRGRGETQYF
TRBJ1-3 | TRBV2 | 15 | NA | CASTYTGNSGNTIYF
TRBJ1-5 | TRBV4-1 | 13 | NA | CASSQGGSQPQHF
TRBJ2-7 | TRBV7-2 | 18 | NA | CASSLPSGGRRPAYEQYF
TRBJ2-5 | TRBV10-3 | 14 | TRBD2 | CAISPGLQGETQYF
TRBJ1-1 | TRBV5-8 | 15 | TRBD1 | CASSLGTGSNTEAFF
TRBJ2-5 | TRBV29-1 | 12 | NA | CSVSMAQETQYF
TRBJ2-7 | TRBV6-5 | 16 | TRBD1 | CASSYSKRGQGHEQYF
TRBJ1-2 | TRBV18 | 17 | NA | CASSPPVSRNKAYGYTF
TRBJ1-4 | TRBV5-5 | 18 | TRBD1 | CASSFIRDRGSIREKLFF
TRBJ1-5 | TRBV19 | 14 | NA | CASSIGYSNQPQHF
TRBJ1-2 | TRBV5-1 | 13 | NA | CASSLTAHYGYTF
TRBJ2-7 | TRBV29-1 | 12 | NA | CSAVGRNYEQYF
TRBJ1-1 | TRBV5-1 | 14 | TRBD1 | CASSVTGLHTEAFF
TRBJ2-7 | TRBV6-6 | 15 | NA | CASTKGGTPTYEQYF
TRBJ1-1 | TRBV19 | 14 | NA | CASSIVRRSTEAFF
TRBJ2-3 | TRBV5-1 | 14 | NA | CASSSDRPTDTQYF
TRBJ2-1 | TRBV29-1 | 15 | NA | CSVGLGDSGQFEQFF
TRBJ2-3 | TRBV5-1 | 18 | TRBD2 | CASSSLTSGGVGADTQYF
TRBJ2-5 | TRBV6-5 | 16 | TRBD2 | CASSYGSGGGQETQYF
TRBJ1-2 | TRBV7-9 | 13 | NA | CASSLTLNYGYTF
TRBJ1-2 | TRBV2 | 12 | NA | CASSEAAYGYTF
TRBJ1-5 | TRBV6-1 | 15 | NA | CASSNSGRLAQPQHF
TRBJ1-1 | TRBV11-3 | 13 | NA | CASSFEGNTEAFF
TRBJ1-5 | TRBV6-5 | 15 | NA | CASSLLGEANQPQHF
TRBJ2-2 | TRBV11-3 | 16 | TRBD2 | CASSLVLAGNTGELFF
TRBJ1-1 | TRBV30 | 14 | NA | CAWSPRRVGTEAFF